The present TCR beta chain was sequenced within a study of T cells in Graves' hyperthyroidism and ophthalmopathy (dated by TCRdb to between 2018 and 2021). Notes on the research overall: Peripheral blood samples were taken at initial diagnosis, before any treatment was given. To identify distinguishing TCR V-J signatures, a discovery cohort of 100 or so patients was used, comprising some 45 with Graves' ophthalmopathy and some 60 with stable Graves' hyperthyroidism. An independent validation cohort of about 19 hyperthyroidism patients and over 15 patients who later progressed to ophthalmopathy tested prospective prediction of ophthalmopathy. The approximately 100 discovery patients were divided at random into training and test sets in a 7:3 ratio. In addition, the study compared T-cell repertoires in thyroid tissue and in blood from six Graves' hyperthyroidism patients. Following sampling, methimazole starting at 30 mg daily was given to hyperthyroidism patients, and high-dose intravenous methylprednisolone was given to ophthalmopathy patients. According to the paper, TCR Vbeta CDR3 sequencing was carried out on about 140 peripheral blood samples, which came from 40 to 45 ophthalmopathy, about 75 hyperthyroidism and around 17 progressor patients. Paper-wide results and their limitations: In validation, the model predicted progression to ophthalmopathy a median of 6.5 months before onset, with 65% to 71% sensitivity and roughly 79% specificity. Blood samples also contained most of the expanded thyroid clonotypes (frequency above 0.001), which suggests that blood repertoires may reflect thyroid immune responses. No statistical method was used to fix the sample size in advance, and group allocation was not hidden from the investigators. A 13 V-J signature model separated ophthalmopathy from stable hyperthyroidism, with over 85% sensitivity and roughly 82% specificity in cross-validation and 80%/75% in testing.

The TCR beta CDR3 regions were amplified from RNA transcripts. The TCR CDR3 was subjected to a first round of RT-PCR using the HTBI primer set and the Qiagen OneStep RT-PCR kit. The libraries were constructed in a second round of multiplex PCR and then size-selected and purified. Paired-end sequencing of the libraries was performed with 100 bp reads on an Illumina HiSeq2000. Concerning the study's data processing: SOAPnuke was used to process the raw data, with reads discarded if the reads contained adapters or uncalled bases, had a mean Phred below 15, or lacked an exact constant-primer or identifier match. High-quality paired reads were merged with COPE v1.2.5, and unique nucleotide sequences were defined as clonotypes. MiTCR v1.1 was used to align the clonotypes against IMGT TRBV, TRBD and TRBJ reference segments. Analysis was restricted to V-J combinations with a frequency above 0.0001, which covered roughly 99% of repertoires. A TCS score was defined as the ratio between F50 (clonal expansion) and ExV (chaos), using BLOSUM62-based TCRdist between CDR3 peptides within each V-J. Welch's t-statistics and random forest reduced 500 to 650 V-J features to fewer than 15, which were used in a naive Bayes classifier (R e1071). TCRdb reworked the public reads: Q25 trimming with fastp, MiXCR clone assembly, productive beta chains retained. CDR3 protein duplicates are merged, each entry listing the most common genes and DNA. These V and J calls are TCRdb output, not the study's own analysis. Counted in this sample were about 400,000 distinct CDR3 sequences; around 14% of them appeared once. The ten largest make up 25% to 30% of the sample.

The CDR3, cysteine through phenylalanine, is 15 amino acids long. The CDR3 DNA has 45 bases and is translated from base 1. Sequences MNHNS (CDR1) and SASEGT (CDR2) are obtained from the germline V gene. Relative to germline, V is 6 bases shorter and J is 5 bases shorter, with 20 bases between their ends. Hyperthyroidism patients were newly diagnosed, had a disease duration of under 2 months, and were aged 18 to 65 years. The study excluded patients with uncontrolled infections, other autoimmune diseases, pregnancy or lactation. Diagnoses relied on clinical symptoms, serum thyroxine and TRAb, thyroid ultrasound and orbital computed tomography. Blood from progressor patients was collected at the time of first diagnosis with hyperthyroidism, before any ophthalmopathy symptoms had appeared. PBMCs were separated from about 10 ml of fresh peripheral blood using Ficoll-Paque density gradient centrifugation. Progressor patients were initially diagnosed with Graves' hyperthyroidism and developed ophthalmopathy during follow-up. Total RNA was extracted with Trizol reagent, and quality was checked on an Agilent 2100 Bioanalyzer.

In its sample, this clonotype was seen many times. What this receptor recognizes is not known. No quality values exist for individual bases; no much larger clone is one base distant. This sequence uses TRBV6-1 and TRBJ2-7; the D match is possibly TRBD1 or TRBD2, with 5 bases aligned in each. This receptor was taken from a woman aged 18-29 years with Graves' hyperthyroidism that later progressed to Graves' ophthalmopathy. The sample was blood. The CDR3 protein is CASSQGSSSVDEQYF. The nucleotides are TGTGCCAGCAGCCAGGGCTCTAGTAGCGTCGACGAGCAGTACTTC.